Here is one TCR beta chain with its context. The target antigen is unknown. Produced via immunoSEQ multiplex PCR; TCRdb's table is partial and in-frame only. Of some 21,000 clones listed, roughly four fifths are singletons. These data are taken from a study of CD4+ T cells in melanoma. The study's findings and limits: A reported correlation linked neoantigen-specific CD4+ T cells to CD8+, macrophage and B cell function.

V lost 5 bases to trimming and J lost 0 bases, with 8 bases between them. This CDR3 region has 14 residues. Germline V CDR1 and CDR2: LGHNT, FRNRAP. Sequencing was done on a sample of cells from a culture (not recorded whether cultured in vitro). The sequence was obtained from a human donor with melanoma. The J gene is TRBJ1-3, the V gene TRBV12-5; TRBD1 is a possible D gene (6 bases). The CDR3 nucleotides are TGTGCTAGTGGTCTAGGGGGCTCTGGAAACACCATATATTTT. Translation gives CASGLGGSGNTIYF.